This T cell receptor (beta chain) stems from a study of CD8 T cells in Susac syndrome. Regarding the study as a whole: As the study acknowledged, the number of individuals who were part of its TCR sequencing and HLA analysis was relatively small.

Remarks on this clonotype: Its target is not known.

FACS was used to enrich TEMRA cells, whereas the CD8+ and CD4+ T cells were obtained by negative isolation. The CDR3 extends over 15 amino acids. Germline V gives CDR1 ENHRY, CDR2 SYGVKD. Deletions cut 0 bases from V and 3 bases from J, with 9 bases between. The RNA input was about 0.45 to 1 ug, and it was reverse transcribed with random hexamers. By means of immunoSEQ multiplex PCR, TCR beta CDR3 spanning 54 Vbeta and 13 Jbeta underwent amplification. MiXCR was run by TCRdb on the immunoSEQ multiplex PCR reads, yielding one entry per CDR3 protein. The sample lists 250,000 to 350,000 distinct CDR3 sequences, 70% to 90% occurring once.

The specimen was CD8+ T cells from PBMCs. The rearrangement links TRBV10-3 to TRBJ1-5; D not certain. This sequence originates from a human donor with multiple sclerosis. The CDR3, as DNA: TGTGCCATCAGTGAGTCCGGATACAACAATCAGCCCCAGCATTTT. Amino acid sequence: CAISESGYNNQPQHF.